The rows below give T cell receptor beta chains drawn from one sample of a study of blood T cell repertoires in COVID-19. TCRdb's copy holds only in-frame clones and misses some; the assay was immunoSEQ multiplex PCR. The table shows about 240,000 clones, with around four fifths occurring only once. The material sequenced was peripheral blood. The source is a man over 45 with acute or convalescent COVID-19. CDR3s include the opening cysteine and the closing phenylalanine or tryptophan. Each record gives: V gene, clone size, J gene, D gene, CDR3 DNA, CDR3 protein. D genes are given only for firm matches. Clone size is shown for a subset of rows, as once, few, many or a class of expanded clone.

TRBV10-2	.	TRBJ1-1	.	TGCGCCAGCCTTCGGTCGGGGGACACTGAAGCTTTCTTT	CASLRSGDTEAFF
TRBV28	.	TRBJ1-2	.	TGTGCCAGCAGTTTATTGGGGGGTTTAGCTAACTATGGCTACACCTTC	CASSLLGGLANYGYTF
TRBV7-7	.	TRBJ2-1	TRBD2	TGTGCTAGCAGCTTAAGGGCGGGAGGACCGAGTAATGAGCAGTTCTTC	CASSLRAGGPSNEQFF
TRBV18	.	TRBJ2-2	.	TGTGCCAGCCATACTAGCCAGAACACCGGGGAGCTGTTTTTT	CASHTSQNTGELFF
TRBV4-1	.	TRBJ2-7	.	TGCGCCAGCAGCCAAGATCATAACAGCTACTACGAGCAGTACTTC	CASSQDHNSYYEQYF
TRBV11-3	.	TRBJ2-5	.	TGTGCCAGCAGCTTAATGGCGGGTGACTTGGAGACCCAGTACTTC	CASSLMAGDLETQYF
TRBV5-4	.	TRBJ2-5	TRBD1	TGTGCCAGCAGGGAGGACAGGGGGCGCGGTGAGACCCAGTACTTC	CASREDRGRGETQYF
TRBV6-5	.	TRBJ2-3	TRBD1	TGTGCCAGCAGACGACAGGGTTTTACAGATACGCAGTATTTT	CASRRQGFTDTQYF
TRBV2	.	TRBJ1-4	.	TGTGCCAGCAGTGGAAGACAGGCCGGGAGGGAAAAACTGTTTTTT	CASSGRQAGREKLFF
TRBV28	.	TRBJ1-5	.	TGTGCCAGCAGTTTTCCTCCCAATCAGCCCCAGCATTTT	CASSFPPNQPQHF
TRBV5-6	.	TRBJ2-6	TRBD1	TGTGCCAGCAGCTTATCGGACAGGGCCGGGGCCAACGTCCTGACTTTC	CASSLSDRAGANVLTF
TRBV6-1	.	TRBJ1-5	.	TGTGCCAGCAGTGATGCGGTTGGGGGGGGGTCGTTTCCCCAGCATTTT	CASSDAVGGGSFPQHF
TRBV19	.	TRBJ2-1	TRBD2	TGTGCCAGTAGTACAAGCGGGGGGCGTTTGGAGCAGTTCTTC	CASSTSGGRLEQFF
TRBV19	.	TRBJ2-1	.	TGTGCCACCACGTTCGGGTCTTTCCCCTCCTACAATGAGCAGTTCTTC	CATTFGSFPSYNEQFF
TRBV30	.	TRBJ1-2	TRBD1	TGTGCCTGGAGGAGACAGGGGAGTGGCTACACCTTC	CAWRRQGSGYTF
TRBV27	.	TRBJ2-7	TRBD1	TGTGCCAGCAGTTTATCGGGTACAGGGGGCTACTACGAGCAGTACTTC	CASSLSGTGGYYEQYF
TRBV9	.	TRBJ1-1	.	TGTGCCAGCAGCCCCCTCGGACAGACGAACACTGAAGCTTTCTTT	CASSPLGQTNTEAFF
TRBV2	.	TRBJ1-2	TRBD1	TGTGCCAGCACCCGGGACAGCTATCGGACTAACTATGGCTACACCTTC	CASTRDSYRTNYGYTF
TRBV6-5	few	TRBJ1-4	TRBD1	TGTGCCAGCAGTAACCGACAGGGGTTGAGGGAAAAACTGTTTTTT	CASSNRQGLREKLFF
TRBV5-1	few	TRBJ1-1	.	TGCGCCAGCAGCTTGTCGGCGGGGATGAACACTGAAGCTTTCTTT	CASSLSAGMNTEAFF
TRBV3-1/TRBV3-2	.	TRBJ1-1	.	TGTGCCAGCAGCGAATCGGGATCCGGGACTGAAGCTTTCTTT	CASSESGSGTEAFF
TRBV3-1/TRBV3-2	.	TRBJ2-5	.	TGTGCCAGCAGCCGTGTCTCCGGGGAAGAGACCCAGTACTTC	CASSRVSGEETQYF
TRBV5-1	.	TRBJ2-3	TRBD1	TGCGCCAGCAGCTTTAGGCAGGGGGCGTTTGATACGCAGTATTTT	CASSFRQGAFDTQYF
TRBV5-1	.	TRBJ2-7	.	TGCGCCAGCAGTCTACAGGGTAACACCTACGAGCAGTACTTC	CASSLQGNTYEQYF
TRBV2	.	TRBJ2-7	TRBD1	TGTGCCAGCAGTTCCGGGACAGGGTTCTACGAGCAGTACTTC	CASSSGTGFYEQYF
TRBV5-1	.	TRBJ2-7	TRBD2	TGCGCCAGCAGCGCTTCTAGCGGGAGCTTCAACGAGCAGTACTTC	CASSASSGSFNEQYF
TRBV4-1	.	TRBJ2-7	TRBD1	TGCGCCAGCAGCCAAGTCATTGGGACAGGGTCCTTCTACGAGCAGTACTTC	CASSQVIGTGSFYEQYF
TRBV27	.	TRBJ2-2	TRBD1	TGTGCCAGCAGTTCGCCCGGGACAGGGGGGGCCGGGGAGCTGTTTTTT	CASSSPGTGGAGELFF
TRBV10-3	.	TRBJ2-7	.	TGTGCCATCAGTGGGCCGGGACAAAACTACGAGCAGTACTTC	CAISGPGQNYEQYF
TRBV5-6	.	TRBJ2-3	TRBD1	TGTGCCAGCAGCTTGTTTAGGGTGACAGGGCCGTCCACAGATACGCAGTATTTT	CASSLFRVTGPSTDTQYF
TRBV27	once	TRBJ1-6	.	TGTGCCAGCAGCACCTTAAGGGGGTCACCCCTCCACTTT	CASSTLRGSPLHF
TRBV9	.	TRBJ2-7	TRBD1	TGTGCCAGCAGCGTTTCGGGACAGGGTCTATCCGAGCAGTACTTC	CASSVSGQGLSEQYF
TRBV27	few	TRBJ1-1	.	TGTGCCAGCAGTCCCCTACACAGGGACACTGAAGCTTTCTTT	CASSPLHRDTEAFF
TRBV5-4	.	TRBJ2-7	TRBD2	TGTGCCAGCAGCCCGACTAGCGGGGGGGGCTACGAGCAGTACTTC	CASSPTSGGGYEQYF
TRBV4-2	.	TRBJ2-3	.	TGTGCCAGCAGCTATACAGATACGCAGTATTTT	CASSYTDTQYF
TRBV7-3	.	TRBJ2-5	.	TGTGCCAGCAGCATGGGCTCAGGGTGGGAGACCCAGTACTTC	CASSMGSGWETQYF
TRBV28	.	TRBJ2-2	TRBD2	TGTGCCAGCAGTGCTTCTAGCGGGAGTTTCACCGGGGAGCTGTTTTTT	CASSASSGSFTGELFF
TRBV28	once	TRBJ1-1	TRBD1	TGTGCCAGCAGTCTAAACAGGGGGCCGGGAACTGAAGCTTTCTTT	CASSLNRGPGTEAFF
TRBV29-1	few	TRBJ2-7	TRBD1	TGCAGCGTTGAAGAGTTGGGACAGAGAAATTACGAGCAGTACTTC	CSVEELGQRNYEQYF
TRBV5-8	.	TRBJ1-5	.	TGTGCCAGCAGCCTCCCTGGTGGGACTGATAGCAATCAGCCCCAGCATTTT	CASSLPGGTDSNQPQHF
TRBV10-2	.	TRBJ1-5	.	TGCGCCAGCAGTGACGAGAGCAATCAGCCCCAGCATTTT	CASSDESNQPQHF
TRBV5-1	few	TRBJ1-1	.	TGCGCCAGCGCCGGAGGAGTTTTGAACACTGAAGCTTTCTTT	CASAGGVLNTEAFF
TRBV19	.	TRBJ2-3	TRBD2	TGTGCCAGTAGTGGCGGGGGTTTTGATACGCAGTATTTT	CASSGGGFDTQYF